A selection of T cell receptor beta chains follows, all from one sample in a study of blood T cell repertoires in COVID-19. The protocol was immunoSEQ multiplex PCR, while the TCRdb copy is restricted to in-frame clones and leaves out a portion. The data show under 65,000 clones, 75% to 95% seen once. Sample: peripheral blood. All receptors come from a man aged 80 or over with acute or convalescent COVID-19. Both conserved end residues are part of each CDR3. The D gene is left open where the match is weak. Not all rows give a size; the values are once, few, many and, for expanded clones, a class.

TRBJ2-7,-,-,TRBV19,TGTGCCAGTAGCAGGACCTCCGGGGGTTCCTACGAGCAGTACTTC,CASSRTSGGSYEQYF
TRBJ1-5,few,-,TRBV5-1,TGCGCCAGCAGGGCAAATCCTAGCAATCAGCCCCAGCATTTT,CASRANPSNQPQHF
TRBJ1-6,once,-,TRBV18,TGTGCCAGCTCACCACGTGGGCAGGGCGTAGGAGATTCACCCCTCCACTTT,CASSPRGQGVGDSPLHF
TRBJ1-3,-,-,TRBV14,TGTGCCAGCAGCCAAGGTTACGGCATATATTTT,CASSQGYGIYF
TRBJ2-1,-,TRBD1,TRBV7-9,TGTGCCAGCAGCTTTTTCGCGACAGGGGGGGGATCCTACAATGAGCAGTTCTTC,CASSFFATGGGSYNEQFF
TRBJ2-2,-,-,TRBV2,TGTGCCAGCAGAGAAACAGGGATTGAGGCCGGGGAGCTGTTTTTT,CASRETGIEAGELFF
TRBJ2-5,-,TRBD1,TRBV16,TGTGCCAGCAGCCAAGGGACAGTGGCTAGGGTCCAGTACTTC,CASSQGTVARVQYF
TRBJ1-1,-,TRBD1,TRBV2,TGTGCCAGCAGTTCTAGACAGGGGGGCACTGAAGCTTTCTTT,CASSSRQGGTEAFF
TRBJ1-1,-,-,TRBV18,TGTGCCAGCTCACCATATGAGGGAAGTCGGACTGAAGCTTTCTTT,CASSPYEGSRTEAFF
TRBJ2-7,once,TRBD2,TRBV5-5,TGTGCCAGCAGCCCCGGGACTAGCAGGGTCGACGAGCAGTACTTC,CASSPGTSRVDEQYF
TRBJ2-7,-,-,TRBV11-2,TGTGCCAGCAGCTCGGTGTACGAGCAGTACTTC,CASSSVYEQYF
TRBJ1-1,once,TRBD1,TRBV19,TGTGCCAGCCAAAGAACAGGGGTGGGGAACACTGAAGCTTTCTTT,CASQRTGVGNTEAFF
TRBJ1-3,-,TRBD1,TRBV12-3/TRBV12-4,TGTGCCAGCAGAGGGACAGGGCTCAACACCATATATTTT,CASRGTGLNTIYF
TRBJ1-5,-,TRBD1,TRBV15,TGTGCCACCAGCAGAGATAGACAGGGCGGTCAGCCCCAGCATTTT,CATSRDRQGGQPQHF
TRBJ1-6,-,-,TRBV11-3,TGTGCCAGCAGCTTCGACAGAAATTCACCCCTCCACTTT,CASSFDRNSPLHF
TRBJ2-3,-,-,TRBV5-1,TGCGCCAGCAGCTTGGGCGGGGTGGGCACAGATACGCAGTATTTT,CASSLGGVGTDTQYF
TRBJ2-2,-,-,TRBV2,TGTGCCAGCAGTGAAAGCAGGGCCGCGAACACCGGGGAGCTGTTTTTT,CASSESRAANTGELFF
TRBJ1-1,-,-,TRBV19,TGTGCCAGTAGGCATGGACAGAACACTGAAGCTTTCTTT,CASRHGQNTEAFF
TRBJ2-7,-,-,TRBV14,TGTGCCAGCAGCCAAGACTACGGGCAGGGTTTACCGCGGTACTTC,CASSQDYGQGLPRYF
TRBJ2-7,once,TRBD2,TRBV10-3,TGTGCCATCAGTGAGTCGGGACTAGCCTACGAGCAGTACTTC,CAISESGLAYEQYF
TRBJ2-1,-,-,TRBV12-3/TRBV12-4,TGTGCCAGCGCAAGGGGCTACAATGAGCAGTTCTTC,CASARGYNEQFF
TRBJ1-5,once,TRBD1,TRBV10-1,TGCGCCAGGGACAGACACGGGACAGATAATCAGCCCCAGCATTTT,CARDRHGTDNQPQHF
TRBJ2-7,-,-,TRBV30,TGTGCCTGGAGTGTAGCGCAGGGGAGAAACGAGCAGTACTTC,CAWSVAQGRNEQYF
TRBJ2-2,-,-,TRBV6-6,TGTGCCAGCAGTTACAAAGCAGGGGAAACCGGGGAGCTGTTTTTT,CASSYKAGETGELFF
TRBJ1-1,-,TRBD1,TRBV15,TGTGCCACCAGCAGAGGGGGCAGGGGGCAGGGTACTGAAGCTTTCTTT,CATSRGGRGQGTEAFF
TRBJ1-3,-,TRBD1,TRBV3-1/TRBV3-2,TGTGCCAGCAGGAGGACAGGGGGAAACACCATATATTTT,CASRRTGGNTIYF
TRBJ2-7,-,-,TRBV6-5,TGTGCCAGCAGGACAAGACAGGCGACCTACGAGCAGTACTTC,CASRTRQATYEQYF